These 10 T cell receptor beta chains came from one sample sequenced in a study of shared clonotypes between healthy human individuals. The protocol was immunoSEQ multiplex PCR, while the TCRdb copy is restricted to in-frame clones and leaves out a portion. This table holds about 2 million clones, about 95% found once. Material for sequencing was naive CD4+ T cells sorted from blood. Indicated subset: CD45RA+ positively selected. The receptors stem from a young man in good health.

This chain links TRBV30 with TRBJ1-4; D call uncertain. V was pared by 4 bases and J by 0 bases, with 9 bases between. The CDR3 runs 14 residues. CDR1 GTSNPN and CDR2 SVGIG come from the germline V gene (reference sequence). For the CDR3, the DNA is TGTGCCTGGACTTATACGCCAACTAATGAAAAACTGTTTTTT. Translating gives CAWTYTPTNEKLFF.

The V call is TRBV10-3, the J call TRBJ1-4; TRBD1 is a possible D gene (5 bases). Germline V gene data show CDR1 as ENHRY and CDR2 as SYGVKD. V was pared by 11 bases and J by 3 bases, with 13 bases between. The CDR3 length is 13 residues. In DNA form, the CDR3 reads TGTGCCGCGTCGGAAGGGGCTAATGAAAAACTGTTTTTT. As protein: CAASEGANEKLFF.

V is TRBV5-4 and J is TRBJ1-1; D is uncertain. The V gene's germline CDR1 is SGHNT and CDR2 YYREEE (reference sequence). The V and J ends lost 3 bases and 1 base respectively, with 13 bases between them. The CDR3 sequence is 15 residues long. CDR3 coding DNA: TGTGCCAGCAGCTCCCAGACCACAACGAACACTGAAGCTTTCTTT. It codes for CASSSQTTTNTEAFF.

CDR3 in amino acids: CASTHGGTFTGELFF. Here the CDR3 DNA reads TGTGCCAGCACCCACGGCGGGACCTTCACCGGGGAGCTGTTTTTT. The chain employs TRBV6-1 and TRBJ2-2, with D tentatively TRBD2 (6 bases). This CDR3 contains 15 residues. Trimming left V 7 bases short and J 4 bases short, with 16 bases between. Germline lookup yields CDR1 MNHNS and CDR2 SASEGT.

V usage is TRBV6-5 and J usage is TRBJ2-1; a weak D match, TRBD1 (5 bases). Germline values: CDR1 MNHEY, CDR2 SVGAGI. The CDR3 loop spans 15 amino acids. With 0 bases removed from V and 4 bases from J, the gap between germline ends came to 10 bases. CDR3 sequence: CASSYSGAFYNEQFF. The CDR3 DNA sequence: TGTGCCAGCAGTTACTCTGGGGCCTTTTACAATGAGCAGTTCTTC.

The gene calls are TRBV6-1 and TRBJ2-7, with 8 bases matching TRBD1. V trimming: 2 bases; J trimming: 4 bases; junction bases outside the gene matches: 7. The germline V gene has CDR1 MNHNS and CDR2 SASEGT. The length of the CDR3 is 15 residues. The CDR3 reads CASSERTGGGYEQYF. As DNA, the CDR3 is TGTGCCAGCAGTGAACGTACAGGGGGTGGGTACGAGCAGTACTTC.

Points on this clone: This could be a read error, since a much larger clone is one nucleotide away. This chain connects TRBV18 to TRBJ2-7; 7 nucleotides line up with TRBD2. CDR3 length: 13 amino acids. Germline V gene data show CDR1 as KGHSH and CDR2 as LQKENI. The CDR3 DNA reads TGTGCCAGCTCACGGGGAGGGTCGAACGAGCGGTACTTC. As protein: CASSRGGSNERYF. Full variable domain (outside the CDR3, taken from reference TRBV18 and TRBJ2-7): NAGVMQNPRHLVRRRGQEARLRCSPMKGHSHVYWYRQLPEEGLKFMVYLQKENIIDESGMPKERFSAEFPKEGPSILRIQQVVRGDSAAYFCASSRGGSNERYFGPGTRLTVT.

The chain joins TRBV6-5 to TRBJ1-4; perhaps TRBD1 as D (5 bases). Deletions cut 2 bases from V and 0 bases from J, with 10 bases between. Germline V gives CDR1 MNHEY, CDR2 SVGAGI. The CDR3 is made up of 16 amino acids. The CDR3 loop reads CASSYGGTPTNEKLFF. CDR3 bases: TGTGCCAGCAGTTACGGAGGGACGCCAACTAATGAAAAACTGTTTTTT.

This chain joins TRBV4-1 and TRBJ2-5; perhaps TRBD2 as D (6 bases). The germline V gene encodes CDR1 MGHRA and CDR2 YSYEKL. The CDR3 is 16 residues long. V lost 2 bases and J lost 4, with 17 bases in between. The CDR3 bases are TGCGCCAGCAGCCAATACGGGAGTGGGGCTCCAGAGACCCAGTACTTC. Protein product: CASSQYGSGAPETQYF.

The chain uses TRBV2 and TRBJ2-5, with D uncertain. V was shortened by 7 bases and J by 4 bases, with 4 bases between the two germline ends. The CDR3 runs 10 residues. CDR1 is SNHLY and CDR2 is FYNNEI in the germline V gene. The DNA of the CDR3 is TGTGCCAGCATGTCAGAGACCCAGTACTTC. Translating gives CASMSETQYF.